This TCR beta chain was recorded in a study of blood T cell repertoires in COVID-19. Study in general: The United States, Italy and Spain provided the acute and convalescent COVID-19 samples. PBMCs, B-cell-depleted T cells, or T cells were the source of the cDNA or gDNA that made up the material.

Per the authors' pipeline: Nucleated cell number was recorded as an estimate derived from reference gene primer amplification. This table comes from immunoSEQ multiplex PCR, and its TCRdb copy is limited to in-frame clones, with some not included. From that table come the V and J calls and clone size; the DNA was used to work out D and trimming. The sample lists roughly 12,000 clones, 85% to 95% seen once, with under 30% in the top ten. Trimming removed 1 base from V and 1 base from J; junction bases left unmatched: 4. Germline CDR1 and CDR2: SGHDN and FVKESK. This CDR3 comprises 16 residues. This chain joins TRBV14 and TRBJ2-7, with 10 positions matching TRBD2. This sequence originates from a woman in her 70s with active COVID-19. Source material: peripheral blood. The CDR3 protein is CASSQVTSGSSYEQYF. DNA of the CDR3: TGTGCCAGCAGCCAAGTGACTAGCGGGTCTTCCTACGAGCAGTACTTC.